This T cell receptor beta chain originates from a study of cytomegalovirus exposure and HLA in healthy donors. Whole-study results and caveats: A later analysis appeared to link common viral pathogens to several of the most significant clusters. Some V segments, including TRBV6-2 and TRBV6-3, were excluded as indistinguishable. Relative to the roughly 690-donor mean, N-insertions were reportedly fewer in an Asian-associated ancestry cluster in a later analysis. A missense variant in DCLRE1C was later tied to TCR beta V- and J-gene trimming.

For this clone: The antigen is undetermined.

Looked up from germline, CDR1 is SGDLS and CDR2 is YYNGEE. Trimming left V 3 bases short and J 5 bases short, with 15 bases between. The CDR3 length is 15 residues. The PCR made use of 60 Vbeta and 13 Jbeta primers. Profiled with immunoSEQ multiplex PCR; TCRdb holds only in-frame clones, not every one. The table lists 150,000 to 200,000 clones, 70% to 80% of them singletons. The rearrangement joins TRBV9 to TRBJ2-1, with D perhaps matching TRBD2 (5 bases). The TCR originated in a woman aged 55-69 years in good health and CMV-seropositive. The specimen was PBMCs. The CDR3 nucleotides are TGTGCCAGCAGCGCAGAACTAGGGCTCCACAATGAGCAGTTCTTC. This gives the protein CASSAELGLHNEQFF.